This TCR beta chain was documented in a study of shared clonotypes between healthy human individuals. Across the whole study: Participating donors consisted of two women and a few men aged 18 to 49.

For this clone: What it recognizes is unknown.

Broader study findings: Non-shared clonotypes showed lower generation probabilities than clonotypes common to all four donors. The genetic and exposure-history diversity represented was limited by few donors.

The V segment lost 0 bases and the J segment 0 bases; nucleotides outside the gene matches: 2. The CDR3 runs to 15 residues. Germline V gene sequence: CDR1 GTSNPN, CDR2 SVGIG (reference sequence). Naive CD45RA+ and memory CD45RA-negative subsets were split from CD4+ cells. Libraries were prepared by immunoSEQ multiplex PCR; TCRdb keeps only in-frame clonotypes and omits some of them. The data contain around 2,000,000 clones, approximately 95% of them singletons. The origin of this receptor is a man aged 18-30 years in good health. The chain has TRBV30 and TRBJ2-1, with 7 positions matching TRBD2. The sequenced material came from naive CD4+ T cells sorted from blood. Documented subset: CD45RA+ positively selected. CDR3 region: CAWSVWGGSYNEQFF. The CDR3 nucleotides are TGTGCCTGGAGTGTATGGGGGGGCTCCTACAATGAGCAGTTCTTC.